A single sample gave rise to the 2 T cell receptor beta chains below, sequenced in a study of blood T cell repertoires in COVID-19. This table comes from immunoSEQ multiplex PCR, and its TCRdb copy is limited to in-frame clones, with some not included. The sample shows about 280,000 clones, about 89% of them seen only once. Sequencing input: peripheral blood. All receptors derive from a man aged 35 to 55 with active or convalescent COVID-19.

This chain links TRBV7-6 with TRBJ2-7; no reliable D call. The CDR3 covers 12 residues. Germline V lookup: CDR1 SGHVS, CDR2 FNYEAQ. The ends were cut back, 8 bases at V and 0 bases at J, with 8 bases in the middle. In nucleotides, the CDR3 is TGTGCCAGCTCCGAGAACTCCTACGAGCAGTACTTC. It specifies CASSENSYEQYF. The variable domain in full, with the rest retrieved from reference TRBV7-6 and TRBJ2-7, is GAGVSQSPRYKVTKRGQDVALRCDPISGHVSLYWYRQALGQGPEFLTYFNYEAQQDKSGLPNDRFSAERPEGSISTLTIQRTEQRDSAMYRCASSENSYEQYFGPGTRLTVT.

The rearrangement uses TRBV10-2 and TRBJ1-3; D not certain. V lost 9 bases, J lost 0 bases, and 15 bases lay in between. Per germline, CDR1 WSHSY and CDR2 SAAADI. This CDR3 comprises 15 residues. In nucleotides, the CDR3 is TGCGCCAGTGGTCCGGGAACCTACTCTGGAAACACCATATATTTT. Amino acid sequence: CASGPGTYSGNTIYF.